The T cell receptor (beta chain) under discussion was sequenced for a study of T-cell reconstitution after alpha-beta-depleted transplantation in children. Unique molecular identifiers were incorporated during preparation of the TCRbeta library. TCRdb processed the PCR reads anew with MiXCR; each CDR3 protein has one entry. The sample consists of hundreds of thousands of distinct CDR3 sequences, roughly 15% of them appearing once. CDR1 is SGHTA and CDR2 is FQGNSA in the germline V gene. Trimming shortened V by 1 base and J by 6 bases, and 11 bases separated the two germline ends. The CDR3 contains 14 residues.

The rearrangement uses TRBV7-2 and TRBJ2-3, with D tentatively TRBD2 (5 bases). The sequences come from PBMCs from the stem cell graft donor, collected from the stem cell graft. The clonotype originates from a human donor who donated a stem cell graft to a child with acute myeloid leukemia. In DNA form, the CDR3 reads TGTGCCAGCAGCTTAGGGACTTACTGGGATACGCAGTATTTT. It encodes CASSLGTYWDTQYF.